This section outlines one T cell receptor (beta chain) sequence together with its context. This entry is derived from a study of blood T cell repertoires in COVID-19. Across the study: COVID-19 samples collected from the United States, Italy and Spain covered acute and convalescent phases. PBMCs, B-cell-depleted T cells, or T cells were the source of the cDNA or gDNA that made up the material.

The CDR3 runs to 15 residues. Germline V lookup: CDR1 SGHTA, CDR2 FQGNSA. V lost 0 bases and J lost 1, with 9 bases in between. Original processing methods: Reference gene primer amplification yielded estimated nucleated cell counts. The assay was immunoSEQ multiplex PCR, and TCRdb's table has in-frame clones only and misses some. D and trimming come from the DNA, and the V and J calls and clone size come from that table. The sample holds fewer than 200,000 clones, nearly 90% seen once. V usage is TRBV7-2 and J usage is TRBJ1-1; no reliable D call. The receptor's source is a man younger than 35 who had recovered from COVID-19. Sequenced: peripheral blood. In nucleotides, the CDR3 is TGTGCCAGCAGCTTAGCCCAAGAGCGGAACACTGAAGCTTTCTTT. Protein product: CASSLAQERNTEAFF.